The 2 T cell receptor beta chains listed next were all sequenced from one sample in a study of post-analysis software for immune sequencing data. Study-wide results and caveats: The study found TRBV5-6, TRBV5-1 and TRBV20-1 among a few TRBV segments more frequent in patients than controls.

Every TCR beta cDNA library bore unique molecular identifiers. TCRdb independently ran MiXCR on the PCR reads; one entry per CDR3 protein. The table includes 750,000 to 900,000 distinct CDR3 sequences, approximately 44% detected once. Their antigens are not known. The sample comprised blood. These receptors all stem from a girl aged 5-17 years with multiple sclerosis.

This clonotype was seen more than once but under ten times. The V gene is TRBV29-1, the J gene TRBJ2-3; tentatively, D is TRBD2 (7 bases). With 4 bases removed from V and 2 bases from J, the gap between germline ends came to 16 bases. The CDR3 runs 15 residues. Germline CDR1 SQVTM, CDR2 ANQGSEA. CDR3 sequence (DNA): TGCAGCGTTGCAGGAGGGAGGGGGTACACAGATACGCAGTATTTT. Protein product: CSVAGGRGYTDTQYF.

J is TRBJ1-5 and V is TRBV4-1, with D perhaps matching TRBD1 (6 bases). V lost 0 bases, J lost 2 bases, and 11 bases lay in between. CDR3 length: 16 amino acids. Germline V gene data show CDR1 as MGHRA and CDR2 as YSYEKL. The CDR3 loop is CASSQDMPGGNQPQHF. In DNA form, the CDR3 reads TGCGCCAGCAGCCAAGATATGCCAGGGGGCAATCAGCCCCAGCATTTT.